The present T cell receptor (beta chain) was sequenced within a study of early T cells in non-severe SARS-CoV-2 infection. The wider study: Chains were not paired, and sequencing was done on bulk RNA from unsorted whole blood.

As part of library construction, unique molecular identifiers were attached to individual cDNA molecules. One entry per CDR3 protein, called by TCRdb with MiXCR from the 5' RACE reads. The sample contains 70,000 to 95,000 distinct CDR3 sequences, 10% to 12% of which appear only once. The CDR3 is made up of 14 amino acids. Per germline, CDR1 LGHDT and CDR2 YNNKEL (reference sequence). Trimming removed 2 bases from V and 9 bases from J, with 11 bases in between. In the case of this clonotype: Its antigen is unknown.

General observations from the study: Sequences matched to VDJdb favored anti-spike CD8 responses, while private and CD4 specificities were missed.

The sample was whole blood. This TCR was recovered from an adult who was a healthcare worker with PCR-confirmed SARS-CoV-2 infection or an uninfected control (not recorded which). This chain links TRBV3-1 with TRBJ1-6; D call uncertain. The CDR3 spells CASSQRKLSSPLHF. The CDR3 coding sequence is TGTGCCAGCAGCCAACGGAAGCTGAGTTCACCCCTCCACTTT.